The 29 T cell receptor beta chains listed next were all sequenced from one sample in a study of blood T cell repertoires in COVID-19. Sequenced by immunoSEQ multiplex PCR; TCRdb stores in-frame clones only, minus some. Of about 170,000 clones detected, under 85% appear once; the ten largest clones hold approximately 1.2%. Sequenced: peripheral blood. The receptor set was obtained from a man aged 60-69 years who had recovered from COVID-19.

V usage is TRBV29-1 and J usage is TRBJ1-1; D may be TRBD1 (5 bases). The CDR3 loop spans 14 amino acids. Germline-derived CDR1 and CDR2 are SQVTM and ANQGSEA. The ends were cut back, 5 bases at V and 1 base at J, with 14 bases in the middle. For the CDR3, the DNA is TGCAGCGTTCAAAGGGGATTCCAGAACACTGAAGCTTTCTTT. This translates into CSVQRGFQNTEAFF.

The rearrangement uses TRBV30 and TRBJ2-7; D is unclear. V gave up 1 base and J gave up 3 bases, with 4 bases separating them. Germline CDR1 GTSNPN, CDR2 SVGIG (reference sequence). The CDR3 is 11 amino acids. The CDR3 DNA follows: TGTGCCTGGAGTGACGGCTACGAGCAGTACTTC. Translated: CAWSDGYEQYF.

The chain combines TRBV3-1 (or the pseudogene TRBV3-2) with TRBJ2-7; tentative D call: TRBD2 (6 bases). Trimming left V 4 bases short and J 1 base short, with 11 bases between. The CDR3 spans 14 residues. Germline V CDR1 and CDR2: LGHDT, YNNKEL (reference sequence). CDR3 protein: CASSRRDRSYEQYF. CDR3 nucleotides: TGTGCCAGCAGCCGGAGGGACCGATCCTACGAGCAGTACTTC.

The chain couples TRBV10-3 to TRBJ1-2; 9 bases line up with TRBD1. Trimming at V came to 9 bases and at J to 0 bases, leaving 5 bases not matched to a gene. Germline CDR1 and CDR2: ENHRY and SYGVKD. CDR3 size: 14 residues. In DNA, the CDR3 is TGTGCCATTCGACAGGGGGGAGCTAACTATGGCTACACCTTC. Amino acid sequence: CAIRQGGANYGYTF.

The CDR3 DNA reads TGTGCCAGCAGCCGACTAGCTCCAGAGACCCAGTACTTC. Protein: CASSRLAPETQYF. V is TRBV14 and J is TRBJ2-5; 7 bases line up with TRBD2. The CDR3 sequence is 13 residues long. CDR1 is SGHDN and CDR2 is FVKESK in the germline V gene. V lost 4 bases, J lost 4 bases, and 3 bases stayed unmatched.

V and J are TRBV7-9 and TRBJ2-1; maybe TRBD1 (6 bases). V lost 1 base and J lost 6, with 7 bases in between. The CDR3 totals 13 residues. Looked up from germline, CDR1 is SEHNR and CDR2 is FQNEAQ (reference sequence). CDR3 bases: TGTGCCAGCAGCTTAGGGACAGCCAATGAGCAGTTCTTC. Residues: CASSLGTANEQFF.

This chain links TRBV6-2 or TRBV6-3 with TRBJ2-7, with TRBD1 matching over 11 bases. CDR1 and CDR2 from the germline V gene are MNHEY and SVGEGT. After removal of 5 bases from V and 3 bases from J, the junction contained 3 bases not matched to a gene. This CDR3 has 14 residues. The CDR3 spells CASSGQGARYEQYF. Written as DNA, the CDR3 is TGTGCCAGCAGTGGACAGGGGGCGCGCTACGAGCAGTACTTC.

The chain combines TRBV19 with TRBJ1-5, with 10 bases matching TRBD1. Germline lookup yields CDR1 LNHDA and CDR2 SQIVND (reference sequence). The CDR3 extends over 18 amino acids. V was clipped by 6 bases and J by 1 base; unmatched bases: 12. This chain's CDR3 is CASSPRQGAGVSNQPQHF. In DNA, the CDR3 is TGTGCCAGTAGCCCTCGACAGGGGGCGGGTGTAAGCAATCAGCCCCAGCATTTT.

The V gene is TRBV5-1, the J gene TRBJ1-6; D may be TRBD1 (5 bases). The CDR3 is 13 amino acids. Trimming left V 4 bases short and J 6 bases short, with 8 bases between. From germline, CDR1 is SGHRS and CDR2 YFSETQ. CDR3 nucleotides: TGCGCCAGCAGCATCCAGGGTAATTCACCCCTCCACTTT. Translated, it gives CASSIQGNSPLHF.

J is TRBJ2-5 and V is TRBV9, with D perhaps TRBD2 (5 bases). The CDR3 consists of 14 residues. CDR1 is SGDLS, CDR2 YYNGEE, per germline. Trimming shortened V by 3 bases and J by 2 bases, and 11 bases separated the two germline ends. CDR3 residues: CASSATGRQETQYF. CDR3 DNA: TGTGCCAGCAGCGCAACGGGAAGACAAGAGACCCAGTACTTC.

A word on this clone: Being one base from a much bigger clone, this may be a read error. Other DNA sequences from this sample encode an identical CDR3 as well. The J gene is TRBJ2-7, the V gene TRBV25-1; 10 bases match TRBD1. CDR3 size: 15 residues. The junction had 2 bases not matched to a gene; V was cut back by 1 base and J by 2 bases. Germline V CDR1 and CDR2: MGHDK, SYGVNS. In DNA form, the CDR3 reads TGTGCCAGCAGTGAATCCGGACAGGGGGCCTACGAGCAGTACTTC. It translates to CASSESGQGAYEQYF.

Comments on this clone: Other DNA sequences in the sample encode the same CDR3. This sequence joins TRBV12-3 or TRBV12-4 and TRBJ1-1; 7 nucleotides agree with TRBD1. The CDR3 loop spans 13 amino acids. The ends lost 6 bases at V and 0 bases at J; junction bases unmatched: 1. CDR3 DNA: TGTGCCAGCAGGGACAGGCTGAACACTGAAGCTTTCTTT. Translating gives CASRDRLNTEAFF.

The chain employs TRBV19 and TRBJ2-2; 9 bases are shared with TRBD1. Germline V CDR1 and CDR2: LNHDA, SQIVND (reference sequence). This CDR3 has 14 residues. The ends lost 3 bases at V and 6 bases at J; junction bases unmatched: 2. CDR3 residues: CASSIRQGAGELFF. Here the CDR3 DNA reads TGTGCCAGTAGTATCAGACAGGGGGCCGGGGAGCTGTTTTTT.

The chain links TRBV4-2 to TRBJ1-4; 7 bases fit TRBD1. Germline trimming cut 3 bases from V and 1 base from J; bases unmatched to any gene: 17. From germline, CDR1 is LGHNA and CDR2 YNFKEQ. The CDR3 has 20 amino acids. The CDR3 DNA follows: TGTGCCAGCAGCCAGCAAGCGAATCCGGGACAGAAAATAACTAATGAAAAACTGTTTTTT. Translated, it gives CASSQQANPGQKITNEKLFF.

The rearrangement links TRBV4-1 to TRBJ2-7; 10 positions match TRBD1. This CDR3 has 15 residues. The V gene's germline CDR1 is MGHRA and CDR2 YSYEKL. With V trimmed by 1 base and J by 4 bases, 4 bases remained unmatched. The CDR3 loop is CASSQAGTGAYEQYF. CDR3 sequence (DNA): TGCGCCAGCAGCCAAGCCGGGACAGGGGCATACGAGCAGTACTTC.

CDR3 sequence: CASRSGTSGRSYNEQFF. CDR3 coding DNA: TGTGCCAGTAGGTCCGGGACTTCCGGACGGTCCTACAATGAGCAGTTCTTC. This rearrangement joins TRBV19 to TRBJ2-1, with a tentative D call TRBD2 (6 bases). Germline loops: CDR1 LNHDA, CDR2 SQIVND (reference sequence). This CDR3 is 17 amino acids long. V shed 6 bases and J shed 1 base, with 19 bases lying between them.

The J gene is TRBJ1-2, the V gene TRBV7-9, with a possible D match to TRBD1 (5 bases). CDR3 length: 12 residues. Trimming shortened V by 5 bases and J by 4 bases, and 8 bases separated the two germline ends. The germline CDR1 and CDR2 sequences are SEHNR and FQNEAQ (reference sequence). CDR3 DNA sequence: TGTGCCAGCAGCAGGGACGGCTATGGCTACACCTTC. Translation gives CASSRDGYGYTF.

This clone was seen more than once but under ten times. This chain connects TRBV27 to TRBJ2-5; 10 bases line up with TRBD1. V shed 3 bases and J 7 bases; nucleotides not matched to a gene: 5. The germline gives CDR1 MNHEY, CDR2 SMNVEV (reference sequence). The CDR3 has 14 amino acids. CDR3 coding DNA: TGTGCCAGCAGTTTGGGACAGGGGCTGGGGACCCAGTACTTC. Translated: CASSLGQGLGTQYF.

As DNA, the CDR3 is TGTGCCAGCAGCCAAGGACTAGGGCAGTTCTTC. Protein sequence: CASSQGLGQFF. The chain has TRBV14 and TRBJ2-1; perhaps TRBD2 as D (6 bases). The V gene's germline CDR1 is SGHDN and CDR2 FVKESK. Trimming cost V 1 base and J 12 bases, with 7 bases left between them. CDR3 length equals 11 residues.

The chain has TRBV11-2 and TRBJ1-2; TRBD1 is a possible D gene (6 bases). The V gene's germline CDR1 is SGHAT and CDR2 FQNNGV. With 1 base removed from V and 5 bases from J, the gap between germline ends came to 11 bases. CDR3 length equals 14 residues. This CDR3 is CASSLGGPGYGYTF. The CDR3 bases are TGTGCCAGCAGCTTAGGGGGGCCGGGGTATGGCTACACCTTC.

The J gene is TRBJ2-5, the V gene TRBV7-8, with TRBD2 matching over 9 bases. This CDR3 is 16 amino acids long. Germline V gene data show CDR1 as SGHVS and CDR2 as FQNEAQ. Trimming at V came to 3 bases and at J to 4 bases, leaving 9 bases not matched to a gene. This chain's CDR3 is CASSFRVLAGAETQYF. The DNA of the CDR3 is TGTGCCAGCAGCTTTAGGGTATTAGCGGGGGCAGAGACCCAGTACTTC.

The chain employs TRBV11-2 and TRBJ1-1, with no clear D. Germline V gives CDR1 SGHAT, CDR2 FQNNGV. Trimming removed 0 bases at V and 9 bases at J, with 14 bases between. CDR3 size: 14 residues. This CDR3 reads CASSLDVRGDKAFF. CDR3 DNA sequence: TGTGCCAGCAGCTTAGACGTACGGGGTGATAAAGCTTTCTTT. Full variable domain (remainder filled in from reference TRBV11-2 and TRBJ1-1): EAGVAQSPRYKIIEKRQSVAFWCNPISGHATLYWYQQILGQGPKLLIQFQNNGVVDDSQLPKDRFSAERLKGVDSTLKIQPAKLEDSAVYLCASSLDVRGDKAFFGQGTRLTVV.

V usage is TRBV20-1 and J usage is TRBJ1-1; no clear D. Germline CDR1 reads DFQATT; CDR2 reads SNEGSKA (reference sequence). CDR3 length equals 11 residues. Trimming removed 3 bases from V and 7 bases from J, with 9 bases in between. Here the CDR3 reads CSAREESEAFF. The CDR3 DNA follows: TGCAGTGCTAGGGAGGAGAGTGAAGCTTTCTTT.

This clone was seen a handful of times. The chain links TRBV7-2 to TRBJ1-1; no clear D. V dropped 5 bases and J dropped 11 bases, with 21 bases sitting between them. The germline V gene has CDR1 SGHTA and CDR2 FQGNSA. The CDR3 has 14 amino acids. CDR3 sequence reads: CASSREGRVGMAFF. The CDR3 bases are TGTGCCAGCAGCAGAGAGGGCAGAGTGGGGATGGCTTTCTTT. The whole variable domain, filled in from reference TRBV7-2 and TRBJ1-1, reads GAGVSQSPSNKVTEKGKDVELRCDPISGHTALYWYRQSLGQGLEFLIYFQGNSAPDKSGLPSDRFSAERTGGSVSTLTIQRTQQEDSAVYLCASSREGRVGMAFFGQGTRLTVV.

CDR3 region: CASSQGTPQGKRETQYF. For the CDR3, the DNA is TGCGCCAGCAGCCAAGGAACCCCACAGGGGAAACGAGAGACCCAGTACTTC. The chain joins TRBV4-1 to TRBJ2-5; 7 bases agree with TRBD1. V lost 1 base, J lost 4 bases, and 12 bases stayed unmatched. This CDR3 is built from 17 residues. Germline CDR1 and CDR2: MGHRA and YSYEKL.

This clone was seen a handful of times. The V and J genes are TRBV5-4 and TRBJ1-1, with D unresolved. Trimming took 0 bases from V and 4 from J, leaving 16 bases between them. Germline lookup yields CDR1 SGHNT and CDR2 YYREEE (reference sequence). The CDR3 is 16 amino acids. CDR3 residues: CASSLATASGSTEAFF. The CDR3 nucleotides are TGTGCCAGCAGCTTGGCTACCGCCAGCGGTAGCACTGAAGCTTTCTTT.

V and J are TRBV4-3 and TRBJ2-2, with D tentatively TRBD1 (5 bases). The CDR3 has 16 residues. V was clipped by 0 bases and J by 3 bases, with 11 bases between them. From germline, CDR1 is LGHNA and CDR2 YSLEER. The CDR3 DNA reads as TGCGCCAGCAGCCAAGAAAAGGGGCCGTACACCGGGGAGCTGTTTTTT. Its translation: CASSQEKGPYTGELFF.

V is TRBV7-2 and J is TRBJ1-2; 12 bases agree with TRBD1. The germline V gene has CDR1 SGHTA and CDR2 FQGNSA. This CDR3 region has 17 residues. The junction had 12 bases not matched to a gene; V was cut back by 5 bases and J by 5 bases. CDR3 DNA sequence: TGTGCCAGCAGCCCGGGGGGGACAGGGGGCCAGGCTTATGGCTACACCTTC. Amino acids: CASSPGGTGGQAYGYTF.

V and J are TRBV24-1 and TRBJ1-2; D remains unclear. The V gene's germline CDR1 is KGHDR and CDR2 SFDVKD. This CDR3 has 12 residues. Trimming shortened V by 6 bases and J by 5 bases, and 9 bases separated the two germline ends. CDR3 protein: CATSQAAYGYTF. CDR3 bases: TGTGCCACCAGTCAAGCCGCATATGGCTACACCTTC.